Here is one T cell receptor beta chain with its context. Its specificity is unknown. The sample comes from a study of OX40 agonist ivuxolimab in advanced cancers. Sequencing used immunoSEQ multiplex PCR; TCRdb keeps in-frame clones, though not all of them. In the table there are approximately 9,300 clones, roughly 69% of which are singletons. Germline assignment: CDR1 MGHRA and CDR2 YSYEKL. Trimming took 0 bases from V and 1 from J; bases not matched to a gene: 4. The CDR3 covers 17 residues. Study-level results: Fewer expanded clones were found on average in CD4+ than in CD8+ T cells.

The receptor was isolated from an adult with an advanced solid tumor such as melanoma, head and neck, liver or kidney cancer. This material consisted of CD4+ or CD8+ T cells sorted from blood, taken in a trial of the OX40 agonist ivuxolimab. V and J are TRBV4-1 and TRBJ2-5, with 11 bases lining up with TRBD2. DNA of the CDR3: TGCGCCAGCAGCCAAGATCAACTAGCGGGAGCCCAAGAGACCCAGTACTTC. It codes for CASSQDQLAGAQETQYF.